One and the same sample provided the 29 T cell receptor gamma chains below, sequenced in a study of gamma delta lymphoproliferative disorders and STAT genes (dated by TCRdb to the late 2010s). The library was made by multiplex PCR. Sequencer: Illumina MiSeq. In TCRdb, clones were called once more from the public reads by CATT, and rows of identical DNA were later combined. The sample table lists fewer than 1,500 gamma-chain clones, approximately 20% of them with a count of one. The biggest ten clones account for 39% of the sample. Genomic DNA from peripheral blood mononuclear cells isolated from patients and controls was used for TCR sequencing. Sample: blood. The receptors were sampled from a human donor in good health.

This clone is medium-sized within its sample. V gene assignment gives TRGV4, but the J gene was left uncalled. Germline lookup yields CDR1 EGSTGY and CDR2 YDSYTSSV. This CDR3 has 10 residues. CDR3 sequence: CATWDRRELF. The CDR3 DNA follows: TGTGCCACCTGGGATAGGAGGGAACTCTTT.

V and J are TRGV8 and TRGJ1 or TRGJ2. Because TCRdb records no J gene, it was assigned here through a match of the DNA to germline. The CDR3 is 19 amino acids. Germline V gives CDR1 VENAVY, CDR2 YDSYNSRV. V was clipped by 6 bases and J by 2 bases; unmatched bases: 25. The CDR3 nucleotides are TGTGCCACCTGGCTCGACTTAGGATCTAGGTTAGCGGATTATTATAAGAAACTCTTT. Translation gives CATWLDLGSRLADYYKKLF.

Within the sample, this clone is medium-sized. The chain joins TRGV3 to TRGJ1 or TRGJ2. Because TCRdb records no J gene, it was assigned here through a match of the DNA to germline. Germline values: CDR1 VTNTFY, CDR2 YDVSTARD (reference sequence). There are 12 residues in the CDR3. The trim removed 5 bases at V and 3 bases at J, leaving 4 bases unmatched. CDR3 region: CATWAVYYKKLF. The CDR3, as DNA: TGTGCCACCTGGGCAGTTTATTATAAGAAACTCTTT.

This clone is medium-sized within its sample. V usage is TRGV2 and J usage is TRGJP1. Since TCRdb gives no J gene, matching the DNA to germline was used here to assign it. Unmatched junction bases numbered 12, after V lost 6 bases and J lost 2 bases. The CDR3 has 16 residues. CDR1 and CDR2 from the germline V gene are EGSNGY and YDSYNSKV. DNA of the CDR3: TGTGCCACCTGGCAAACGACACGCACCACTGGTTGGTTCAAGATATTT. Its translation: CATWQTTRTTGWFKIF.

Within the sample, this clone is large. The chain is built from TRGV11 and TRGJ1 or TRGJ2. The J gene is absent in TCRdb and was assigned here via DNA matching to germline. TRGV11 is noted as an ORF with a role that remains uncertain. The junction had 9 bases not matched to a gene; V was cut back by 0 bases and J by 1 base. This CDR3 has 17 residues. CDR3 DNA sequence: TGTGCCTGCTGGATTAGGCACCCCAACCAAAATTATTATAAGAAACTCTTT. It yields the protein CACWIRHPNQNYYKKLF.

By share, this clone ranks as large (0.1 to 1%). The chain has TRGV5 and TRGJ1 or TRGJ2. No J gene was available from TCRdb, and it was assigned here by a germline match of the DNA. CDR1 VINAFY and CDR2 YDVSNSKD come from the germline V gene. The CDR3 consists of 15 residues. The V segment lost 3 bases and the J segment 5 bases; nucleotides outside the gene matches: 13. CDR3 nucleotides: TGTGCCACCTGGGACCCTTACGAGGAACATTATAAGAAACTCTTT. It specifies CATWDPYEEHYKKLF.

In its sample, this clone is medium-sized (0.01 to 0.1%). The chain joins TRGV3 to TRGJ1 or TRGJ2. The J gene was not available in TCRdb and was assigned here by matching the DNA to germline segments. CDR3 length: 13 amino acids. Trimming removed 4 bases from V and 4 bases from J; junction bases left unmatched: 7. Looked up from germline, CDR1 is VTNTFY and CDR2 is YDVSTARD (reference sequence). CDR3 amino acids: CATWDRSYYKKLF. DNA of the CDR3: TGTGCCACCTGGGATAGATCCTATTATAAGAAACTCTTT.

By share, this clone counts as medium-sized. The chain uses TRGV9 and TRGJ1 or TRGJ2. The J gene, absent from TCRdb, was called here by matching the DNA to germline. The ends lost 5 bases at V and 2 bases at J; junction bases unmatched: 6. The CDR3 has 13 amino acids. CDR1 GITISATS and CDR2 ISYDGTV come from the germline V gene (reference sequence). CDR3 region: CALWGGHYYKKLF. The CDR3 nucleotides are TGTGCCTTGTGGGGGGGCCATTATTATAAGAAACTCTTT.

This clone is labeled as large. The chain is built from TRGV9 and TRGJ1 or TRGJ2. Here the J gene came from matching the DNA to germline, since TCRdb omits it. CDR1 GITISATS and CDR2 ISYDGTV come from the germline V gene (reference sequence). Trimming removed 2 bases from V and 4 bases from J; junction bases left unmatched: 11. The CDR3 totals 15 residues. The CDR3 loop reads CALWEAKSLYYKKLF. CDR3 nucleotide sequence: TGTGCCTTGTGGGAGGCAAAATCCCTATATTATAAGAAACTCTTT.

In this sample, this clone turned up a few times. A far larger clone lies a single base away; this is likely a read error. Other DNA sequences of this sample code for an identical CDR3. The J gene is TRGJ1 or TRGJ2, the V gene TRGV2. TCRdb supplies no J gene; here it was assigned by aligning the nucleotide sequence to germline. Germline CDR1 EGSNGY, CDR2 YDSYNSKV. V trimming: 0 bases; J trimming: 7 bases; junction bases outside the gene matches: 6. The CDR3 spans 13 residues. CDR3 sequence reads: CATWDGPRYKKLF. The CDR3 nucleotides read TGTGCCACCTGGGACGGGCCACGATATAAGAAACTCTTT.

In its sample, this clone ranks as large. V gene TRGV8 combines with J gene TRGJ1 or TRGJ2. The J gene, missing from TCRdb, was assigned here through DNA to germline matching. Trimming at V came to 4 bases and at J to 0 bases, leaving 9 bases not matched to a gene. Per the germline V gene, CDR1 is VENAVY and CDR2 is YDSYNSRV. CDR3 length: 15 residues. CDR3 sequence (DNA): TGTGCCACCTGGGACAGAAAAAAGAATTATTATAAGAAACTCTTT. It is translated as CATWDRKKNYYKKLF.

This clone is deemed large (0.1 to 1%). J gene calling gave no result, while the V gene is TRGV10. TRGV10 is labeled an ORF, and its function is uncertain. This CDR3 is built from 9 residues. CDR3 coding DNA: TGTGCTGCGTGGGTATTGGGGCTCTTT. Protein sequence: CAAWVLGLF.

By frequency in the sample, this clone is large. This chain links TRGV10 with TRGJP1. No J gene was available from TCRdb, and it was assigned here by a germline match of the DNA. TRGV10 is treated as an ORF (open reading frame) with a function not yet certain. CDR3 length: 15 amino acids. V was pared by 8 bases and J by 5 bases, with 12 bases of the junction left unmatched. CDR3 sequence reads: CAAWDSRETGWFKIF. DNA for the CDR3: TGTGCTGCGTGGGACTCACGGGAAACTGGTTGGTTCAAGATATTT.

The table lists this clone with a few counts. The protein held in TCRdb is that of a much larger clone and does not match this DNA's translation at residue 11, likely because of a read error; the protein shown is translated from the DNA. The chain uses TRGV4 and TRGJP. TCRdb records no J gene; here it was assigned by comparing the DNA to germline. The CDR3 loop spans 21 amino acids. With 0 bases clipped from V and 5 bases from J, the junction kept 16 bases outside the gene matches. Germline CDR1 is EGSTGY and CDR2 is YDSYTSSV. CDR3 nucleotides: TGTGCCACCTGGGATGGGCACACGAACCGAATTGAAGAGTTGGGCAAAAAAATCAAGGTATTT. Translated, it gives CATWDGHTNRIEELGKKIKVF.

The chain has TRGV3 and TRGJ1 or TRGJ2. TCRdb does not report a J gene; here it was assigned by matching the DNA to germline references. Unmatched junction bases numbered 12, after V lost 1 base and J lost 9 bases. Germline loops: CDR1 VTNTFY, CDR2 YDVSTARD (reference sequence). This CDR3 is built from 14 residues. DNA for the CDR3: TGTGCCACCTGGGACAGTCCGAGTGTCCCTAAGAAACTCTTT. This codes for CATWDSPSVPKKLF.

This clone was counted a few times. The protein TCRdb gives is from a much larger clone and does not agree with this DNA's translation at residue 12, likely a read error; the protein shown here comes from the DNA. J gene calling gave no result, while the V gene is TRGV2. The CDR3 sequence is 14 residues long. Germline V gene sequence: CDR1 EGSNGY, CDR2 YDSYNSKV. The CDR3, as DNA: TGTGCCACCTGGGACGGGCCGGATTATTATAAGAACCTCTTT. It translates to CATWDGPDYYKNLF.

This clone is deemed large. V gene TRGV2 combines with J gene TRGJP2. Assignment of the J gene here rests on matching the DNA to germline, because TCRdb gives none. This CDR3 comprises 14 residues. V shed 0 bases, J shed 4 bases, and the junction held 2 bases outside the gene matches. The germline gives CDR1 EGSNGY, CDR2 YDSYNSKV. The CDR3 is CATWDGPSDWIKTF. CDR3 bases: TGTGCCACCTGGGACGGGCCTAGTGATTGGATCAAGACGTTT.

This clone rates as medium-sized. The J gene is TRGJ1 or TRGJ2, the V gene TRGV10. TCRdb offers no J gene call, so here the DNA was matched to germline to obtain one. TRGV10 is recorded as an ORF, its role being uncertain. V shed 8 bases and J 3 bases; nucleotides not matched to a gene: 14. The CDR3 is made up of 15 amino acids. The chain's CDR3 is CAAWDYRPFYYKKLF. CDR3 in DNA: TGTGCTGCGTGGGATTATAGACCCTTTTATTATAAGAAACTCTTT.

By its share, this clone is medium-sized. CDR3 sequence reads: CATWDLPSQKLF. DNA for the CDR3: TGTGCCACCTGGGACCTACCGTCACAGAAACTCTTT. This chain links TRGV3 with TRGJ1 or TRGJ2. No J segment appears in TCRdb, so it was assigned here by matching the sequence to germline. The CDR3 is 12 amino acids. Germline loops: CDR1 VTNTFY, CDR2 YDVSTARD (reference sequence). Trimming took 3 bases from V and 11 from J; bases not matched to a gene: 10.

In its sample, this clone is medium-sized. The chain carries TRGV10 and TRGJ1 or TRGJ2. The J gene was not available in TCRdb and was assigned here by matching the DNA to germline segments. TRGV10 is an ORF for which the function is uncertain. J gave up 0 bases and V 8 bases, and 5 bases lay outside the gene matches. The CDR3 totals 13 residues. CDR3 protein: CAAWVLNYYKKLF. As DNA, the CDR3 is TGTGCTGCGTGGGTCCTGAATTATTATAAGAAACTCTTT.

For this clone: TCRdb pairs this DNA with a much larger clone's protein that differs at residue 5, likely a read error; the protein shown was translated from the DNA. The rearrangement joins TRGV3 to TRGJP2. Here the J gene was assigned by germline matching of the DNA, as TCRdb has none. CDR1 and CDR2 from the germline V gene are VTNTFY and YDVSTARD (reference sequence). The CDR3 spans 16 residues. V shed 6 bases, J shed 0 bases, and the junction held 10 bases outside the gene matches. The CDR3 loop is CATWNSQYSSDWIKTF. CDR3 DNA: TGTGCCACCTGGAACTCTCAATATAGTAGTGATTGGATCAAGACGTTT.

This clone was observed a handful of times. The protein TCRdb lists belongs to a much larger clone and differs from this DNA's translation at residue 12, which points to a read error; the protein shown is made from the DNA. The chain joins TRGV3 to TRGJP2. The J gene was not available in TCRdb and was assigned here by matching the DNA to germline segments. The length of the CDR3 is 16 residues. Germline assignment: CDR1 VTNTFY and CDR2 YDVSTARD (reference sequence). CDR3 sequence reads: CATWDSQYSSDLIKTF. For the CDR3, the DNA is TGTGCCACCTGGGACTCTCAATATAGTAGTGATTTGATCAAGACGTTT.

The CDR3 nucleotides are TGTGCCACCTGGGACAGGCTCAGTGTCGGTTATAAGAAACTCTTT. It codes for CATWDRLSVGYKKLF. The chain links TRGV1 to TRGJ1 or TRGJ2. TCRdb carries no J gene annotation; the J gene was assigned here by matching the DNA with germline. TRGV1 is given ORF status, its function remaining uncertain. The CDR3 is 15 amino acids. The J segment lost 6 bases and the V segment lost 0 bases, leaving 11 bases of the junction unmatched.

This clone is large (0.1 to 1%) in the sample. CDR3 nucleotides: TGTGCCACCTGGGACGGCTATAAGAAACTCTTT. The encoded protein is CATWDGYKKLF. J is TRGJ1 or TRGJ2 and V is TRGV2. TCRdb does not report a J gene; here it was assigned by matching the DNA to germline references. This CDR3 has 11 residues. Germline V gene lookup returns CDR1 EGSNGY and CDR2 YDSYNSKV. Trimming took 1 base from V and 7 from J; bases not matched to a gene: 1.

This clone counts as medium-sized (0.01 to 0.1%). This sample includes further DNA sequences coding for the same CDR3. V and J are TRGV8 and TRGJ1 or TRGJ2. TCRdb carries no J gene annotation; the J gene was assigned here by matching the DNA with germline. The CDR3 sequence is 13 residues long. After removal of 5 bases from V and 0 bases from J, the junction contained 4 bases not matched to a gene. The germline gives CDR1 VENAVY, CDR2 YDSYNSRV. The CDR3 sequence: CATWVMNYYKKLF. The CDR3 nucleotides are TGTGCCACCTGGGTCATGAATTATTATAAGAAACTCTTT.

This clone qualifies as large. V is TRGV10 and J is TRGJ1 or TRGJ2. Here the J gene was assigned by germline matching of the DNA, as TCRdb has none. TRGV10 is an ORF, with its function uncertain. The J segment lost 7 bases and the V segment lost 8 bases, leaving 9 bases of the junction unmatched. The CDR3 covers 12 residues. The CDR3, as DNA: TGTGCTGCGTGGGATTATAGCTATAAGAAACTCTTT. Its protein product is CAAWDYSYKKLF.

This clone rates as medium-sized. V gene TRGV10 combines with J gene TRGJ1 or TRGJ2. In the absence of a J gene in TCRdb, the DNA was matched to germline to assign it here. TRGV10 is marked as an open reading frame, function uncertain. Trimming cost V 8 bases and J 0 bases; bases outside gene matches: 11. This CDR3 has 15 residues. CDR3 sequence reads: CAAWAIKENYYKKLF. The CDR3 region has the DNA TGTGCTGCGTGGGCGATAAAAGAGAATTATTATAAGAAACTCTTT.

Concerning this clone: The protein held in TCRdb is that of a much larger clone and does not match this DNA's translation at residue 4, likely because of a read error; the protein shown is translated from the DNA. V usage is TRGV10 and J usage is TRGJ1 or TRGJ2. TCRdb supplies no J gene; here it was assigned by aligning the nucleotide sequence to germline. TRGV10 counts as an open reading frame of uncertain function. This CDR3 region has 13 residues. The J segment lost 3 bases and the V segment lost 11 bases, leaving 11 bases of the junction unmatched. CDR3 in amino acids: CAARDYLYYKKLF. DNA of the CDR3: TGTGCTGCGCGGGACTATCTTTATTATAAGAAACTCTTT.

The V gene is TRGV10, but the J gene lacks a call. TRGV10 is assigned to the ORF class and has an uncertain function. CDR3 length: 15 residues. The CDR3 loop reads CAAPSSWEVAVEQHF. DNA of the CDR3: TGTGCTGCGCCATCTTCCTGGGAGGTGGCAGTGGAACAACACTTT.